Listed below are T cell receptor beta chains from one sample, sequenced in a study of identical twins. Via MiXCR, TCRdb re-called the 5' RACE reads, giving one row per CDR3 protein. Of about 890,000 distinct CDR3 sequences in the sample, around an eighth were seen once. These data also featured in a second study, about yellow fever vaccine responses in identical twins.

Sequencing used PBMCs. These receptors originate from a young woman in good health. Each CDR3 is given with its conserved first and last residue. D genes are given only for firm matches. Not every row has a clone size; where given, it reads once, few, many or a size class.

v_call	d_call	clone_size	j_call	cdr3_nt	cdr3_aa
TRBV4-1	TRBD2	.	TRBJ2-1	TGCGCCAGCAGCCAAGTTGCTAGCGGGGGCCGGAATGAGCAGTTCTTC	CASSQVASGGRNEQFF
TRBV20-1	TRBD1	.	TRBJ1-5	TGCAGTGCTAGTGGGGACAGGGCAGAGGGGTTGAATCAGCCCCAGCATTTT	CSASGDRAEGLNQPQHF
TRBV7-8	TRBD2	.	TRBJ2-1	TGTGCCAGCAGCCCCTGGACTAGCGGGAGAGGCGAGCAGTTCTTC	CASSPWTSGRGEQFF
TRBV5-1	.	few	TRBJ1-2	TGCGCCAGCAGCTTGGGGGCGGACCACTATGGCTACACCTTC	CASSLGADHYGYTF
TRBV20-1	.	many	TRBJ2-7	TGCAGTGCTTCGGAGGGGGAGCCATACGAGCAGTACTTC	CSASEGEPYEQYF
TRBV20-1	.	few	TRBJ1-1	TGCAGTGCTAGATTTACCGACACTGAAGCTTTCTTT	CSARFTDTEAFF
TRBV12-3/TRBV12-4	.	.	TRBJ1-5	TGTGCCAGCAGTTTAGCTCCAACGCAGCCCCAGCATTTT	CASSLAPTQPQHF
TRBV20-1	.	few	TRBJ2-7	TGCAGTGCTAGCACAGGGACTGTGTCCTACGAGCAGTACTTC	CSASTGTVSYEQYF
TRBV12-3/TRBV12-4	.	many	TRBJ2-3	TGTGCCAGCTCGACCCAAGGGGTAGCGCTGAATACGCAGTATTTT	CASSTQGVALNTQYF
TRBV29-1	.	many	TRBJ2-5	TGCAGCGTTGAAAGGTCGCAAGAGACCCAGTACTTC	CSVERSQETQYF